Listed here are 18 T cell receptor beta chains from one sample, sequenced in a study of cytomegalovirus exposure and HLA in healthy donors. The PCR made use of 60 Vbeta and 13 Jbeta primers. Only in-frame clones appear in the TCRdb table, and some are missing; sequencing was by immunoSEQ multiplex PCR. Of about 120,000 clones listed, 9.5% are singletons. Sequenced: PBMCs. These TCRs come from a man younger than 40 in good health and CMV-seronegative.

This clone showed up just a few times. The rearrangement uses TRBV7-2 and TRBJ2-5, with D possibly being TRBD2 (6 bases). V gave up 1 base and J gave up 7 bases, with 25 bases separating them. The germline V gene has CDR1 SGHTA and CDR2 FQGNSA. This CDR3 comprises 18 residues. The CDR3 DNA follows: TGTGCCAGCAGCTTAGGGCGGAGGGTTCTAGGCGGATTTGGGACCCAGTACTTC. Translation gives CASSLGRRVLGGFGTQYF.

This clone was counted a few times. V gene TRBV10-3 combines with J gene TRBJ1-5; perhaps TRBD1 as D (5 bases). V dropped 11 bases and J dropped 1 base, with 12 bases sitting between them. The CDR3 runs 13 residues. Germline V gives CDR1 ENHRY, CDR2 SYGVKD. The CDR3 loop is CASSQGSNQPQHF. The CDR3 bases are TGTGCCTCCTCCCAGGGCAGCAATCAGCCCCAGCATTTT.

The chain combines TRBV6-6 with TRBJ2-7; 7 bases fit TRBD2. This CDR3 region has 14 residues. With 0 bases clipped from V and 4 bases from J, the junction kept 3 bases outside the gene matches. CDR1 is MNHNY, CDR2 SVGAGI, per germline (reference sequence). In DNA, the CDR3 is TGTGCCAGCAGTTACTCTGGCGGGAGTTACGAGCAGTACTTC. Translating gives CASSYSGGSYEQYF.

CDR3 residues: CASSLGGRSYEQYF. CDR3 DNA: TGTGCCAGCAGCTTAGGGGGCAGGAGTTACGAGCAGTACTTC. The V call is TRBV7-2, the J call TRBJ2-7; tentatively, D is TRBD1 (5 bases). Germline CDR1 SGHTA, CDR2 FQGNSA. The CDR3 consists of 14 residues. V was pared by 1 base and J by 4 bases, with 11 bases between. The full variable domain, with the rest looked up from reference TRBV7-2 and TRBJ2-7, is GAGVSQSPSNKVTEKGKDVELRCDPISGHTALYWYRQSLGQGLEFLIYFQGNSAPDKSGLPSDRFSAERTGGSVSTLTIQRTQQEDSAVYLCASSLGGRSYEQYFGPGTRLTVT.

The V and J genes are TRBV18 and TRBJ2-7; 7 bases match TRBD2. CDR1 is KGHSH, CDR2 LQKENI, per germline. The CDR3 length is 15 residues. V lost 6 bases to trimming and J lost 1 base; unmatched junction nucleotides: 9. As DNA, the CDR3 is TGTGCCAGCTCGCCCGGGACTACTCATTCCTACGAGCAGTACTTC. This gives the protein CASSPGTTHSYEQYF.

This clone was picked up a small number of times. The chain links TRBV28 to TRBJ1-4, with a weak D call TRBD1 (5 bases). V dropped 4 bases and J dropped 4 bases, with 13 bases sitting between them. Germline V gene sequence: CDR1 MDHEN, CDR2 SYDVKM. CDR3 length: 15 residues. Written as DNA, the CDR3 is TGTGCCAGCAGTTCGACGGGACTGATTAATGAAAAACTGTTTTTT. The encoded protein is CASSSTGLINEKLFF.

The chain joins TRBV5-6 to TRBJ1-6; D possibly corresponds to TRBD1 (5 bases). Germline loops: CDR1 SGHDT, CDR2 YYEEEE. V was cut by 5 bases and J by 0 bases, with 15 bases left in between. The CDR3 runs to 17 residues. The CDR3 loop reads CASRGGAESSYNSPLHF. Here the CDR3 DNA reads TGTGCCAGCAGGGGTGGGGCGGAAAGCTCCTATAATTCACCCCTCCACTTT.

The J gene is TRBJ1-3, the V gene TRBV4-1; D is possibly TRBD1 (5 bases). Trimming took 4 bases from V and 4 from J, leaving 17 bases between them. Germline CDR1 reads MGHRA; CDR2 reads YSYEKL. The CDR3 is made up of 16 amino acids. This CDR3 is CASSRGGSMTGNTIYF. DNA for the CDR3: TGCGCCAGCAGCCGGGGGGGGAGCATGACAGGAAACACCATATATTTT.

The rearrangement links TRBV11-3 to TRBJ2-3; tentatively, D is TRBD1 (6 bases). The CDR3 extends over 16 amino acids. The V end was cut by 0 bases, the J end by 0 bases, with 10 bases between. CDR1 is SGHNT and CDR2 is YENEEA in the germline V gene. CDR3 sequence: CASSLDGGVSTDTQYF. The CDR3 region has the DNA TGTGCCAGCAGCTTAGATGGGGGCGTTAGCACAGATACGCAGTATTTT.

This clone has a handful of counts. The chain is built from TRBV10-1 and TRBJ2-3, with TRBD2 matching 7 bases. V was pared by 0 bases and J by 1 base, with 1 base of the junction left unmatched. CDR1 is WNHNN and CDR2 is SYGVQD in the germline V gene (reference sequence). This CDR3 region has 15 residues. The CDR3 region is CASSESTSGTDTQYF. The CDR3 nucleotides read TGCGCCAGCAGTGAGTCAACTAGCGGCACAGATACGCAGTATTTT.

This clone was observed a handful of times. The chain employs TRBV4-3 and TRBJ2-3, with D unresolved. From germline, CDR1 is LGHNA and CDR2 YSLEER. Trimming left V 4 bases short and J 5 bases short, with 19 bases between. The CDR3 extends over 16 amino acids. CDR3 sequence reads: CASSLISEAGGDTQYF. CDR3 DNA: TGCGCCAGCAGCCTGATAAGTGAAGCTGGCGGAGATACGCAGTATTTT.

This clone was seen a few times. This CDR3 is CASSQEGRATGYTF. The CDR3 coding sequence is TGCGCCAGCAGCCAAGAAGGGAGGGCAACGGGCTACACCTTC. This rearrangement joins TRBV4-3 to TRBJ1-2, with D hard to call. V was pared by 0 bases and J by 8 bases, with 13 bases between. Germline CDR1 LGHNA, CDR2 YSLEER. This CDR3 has 14 residues.

This sequence joins TRBV4-1 and TRBJ1-1; D unresolved. CDR3 length: 15 residues. The V gene lost 1 base and the J gene lost 1 base, with 10 bases spanning the gap. Germline CDR1 MGHRA, CDR2 YSYEKL. CDR3 in DNA: TGCGCCAGCAGCCAAGCTTACACACCGAACACTGAAGCTTTCTTT. This encodes CASSQAYTPNTEAFF.

The table lists this clone with a few counts. This rearrangement joins TRBV11-3 to TRBJ2-2; 7 nucleotides line up with TRBD1. Germline assignment: CDR1 SGHNT and CDR2 YENEEA. Germline trimming cut 5 bases from V and 8 bases from J; bases unmatched to any gene: 8. The CDR3 sequence is 14 residues long. CDR3 bases: TGTGCCAGCAGCCCCCGACAGGGTATTGGGGAGCTGTTTTTT. Translating it yields CASSPRQGIGELFF.

This clone occurred a few times. The rearrangement joins TRBV18 to TRBJ1-1; D is possibly TRBD1 (6 bases). This CDR3 spans 15 amino acids. Trimming took off 5 bases at V and 0 bases at J, with 13 bases between the two ends. Germline V CDR1 and CDR2: KGHSH, LQKENI. In nucleotides, the CDR3 is TGTGCCAGCTCAGATAAACAGGGACTGAACACTGAAGCTTTCTTT. Protein: CASSDKQGLNTEAFF.

This clone was seen more than once but under ten times. This chain joins TRBV6-1 and TRBJ1-5, with 8 bases aligning to TRBD1. The CDR3 totals 15 residues. The V and J ends lost 4 bases and 3 bases, in that order; junction bases with no gene match: 5. Germline V gene data show CDR1 as MNHNS and CDR2 as SASEGT. CDR3 residues: CASSVKDRANQPQHF. CDR3 in DNA: TGTGCCAGCAGTGTCAAGGACAGGGCCAATCAGCCCCAGCATTTT.

This clone has just a few counts. V usage is TRBV28 and J usage is TRBJ1-3, with unresolved D. The CDR3 length is 17 residues. Germline CDR1 and CDR2: MDHEN and SYDVKM. Trimming took 3 bases from V and 1 from J, leaving 16 bases between them. This chain's CDR3 is CASSFPSGLLSGNTIYF. The CDR3 bases are TGTGCCAGCAGTTTCCCGTCTGGACTGCTATCTGGAAACACCATATATTTT.

This clone was observed a handful of times. This sequence joins TRBV12-5 and TRBJ1-5, with D possibly being TRBD1 (6 bases). V gave up 3 bases and J gave up 4 bases, with 19 bases separating them. The CDR3 spans 17 residues. Germline V CDR1 and CDR2: LGHNT, FRNRAP. CDR3 sequence reads: CASGFYTGDRPNQPQHF. For the CDR3, the DNA is TGTGCTAGTGGTTTCTATACCGGAGACAGGCCAAATCAGCCCCAGCATTTT.